This is a list of T cell receptor beta chains from one sample in a study of blood T cell repertoires in COVID-19. TCRdb's copy holds only in-frame clones and misses some; the assay was immunoSEQ multiplex PCR. The sample comprises 86,000 or so clones, roughly 78% of which are singletons, and 1.2% rests with the top ten. The specimen sequenced was peripheral blood. These TCRs come from a woman aged 80 or over with acute or convalescent COVID-19. The CDR3 runs from the conserved cysteine through the conserved F or W. A D gene is named only where the DNA matches it firmly. Clone sizes are given selectively: once, few, many, or a class where the clone is expanded.

14 TRBJ2-2 TRBV24-1 - TRBD1 CATKDRGLTGELFF TGTGCCACCAAGGACAGGGGGCTCACCGGGGAGCTGTTTTTT
14 TRBJ2-4 TRBV6-5 - - CASRGGGAKNIQYF TGTGCCAGCCGGGGTGGAGGGGCCAAAAACATTCAGTACTTC
14 TRBJ2-2 TRBV5-1 - - CASSSGRAGGELFF TGCGCCAGCAGCTCCGGCAGGGCGGGAGGGGAGCTGTTTTTT
20 TRBJ1-1 TRBV19 once - CASSVSPQRANFLMNTEAFF TGTGCCAGTAGTGTCTCTCCACAGCGGGCAAACTTCCTCATGAACACTGAAGCTTTCTTT
13 TRBJ2-2 TRBV12-5 - TRBD1 CASGLGGQGVLFF TGTGCTAGTGGTTTGGGGGGACAGGGCGTGCTGTTTTTT
14 TRBJ1-2 TRBV5-1 - TRBD1 CASSSQGAGYGYTF TGCGCCAGCAGCTCACAGGGGGCAGGCTATGGCTACACCTTC
15 TRBJ1-1 TRBV5-1 once TRBD1 CASSSNTGGGTEAFF TGCGCCAGCAGCTCTAATACAGGGGGAGGCACTGAAGCTTTCTTT
14 TRBJ1-3 TRBV6-5 once - CASRGPPPGDTIYF TGTGCCAGCAGAGGGCCCCCCCCAGGGGACACCATATATTTT
14 TRBJ2-1 TRBV7-3 few TRBD1 CASSSGTGANEQFF TGTGCCAGCAGCTCCGGGACAGGGGCCAATGAGCAGTTCTTC
15 TRBJ1-4 TRBV5-6 - - CASSLVAAGDEKLFF TGTGCCAGCAGCTTGGTTGCAGCCGGGGATGAAAAACTGTTTTTT
13 TRBJ2-5 TRBV18 - - CASSQSNGETQYF TGTGCCAGCTCCCAAAGTAATGGCGAGACCCAGTACTTC
18 TRBJ2-2 TRBV19 - TRBD2 CASSRRTSGPPIAGELFF TGTGCCAGTAGTAGGAGAACTAGCGGTCCCCCTATTGCCGGGGAGCTGTTTTTT
19 TRBJ2-2 TRBV27 - TRBD2 CASSHARGGYKTNTGELFF TGTGCCAGCAGCCACGCCCGGGGGGGCTATAAAACGAACACCGGGGAGCTGTTTTTT
18 TRBJ2-7 TRBV18 - TRBD1 CASSPVRDQGAIWNEQYF TGTGCCAGCTCACCCGTAAGGGATCAGGGGGCGATTTGGAACGAGCAGTACTTC
13 TRBJ2-7 TRBV24-1 once TRBD2 CATRGGMSYEQYF TGTGCCACCAGGGGAGGGATGAGCTACGAGCAGTACTTC
14 TRBJ1-6 TRBV7-8 - TRBD1 CASSLGTENSPLHF TGTGCCAGCAGCCTCGGGACAGAAAATTCACCCCTCCACTTT
15 TRBJ2-1 TRBV28 - - CASSLYQGSYNEQFF TGTGCCAGCAGTTTATATCAGGGGTCCTACAATGAGCAGTTCTTC
13 TRBJ1-1 TRBV12-3/TRBV12-4 once - CASSSGGETEAFF TGTGCCAGCAGTTCGGGGGGGGAGACTGAAGCTTTCTTT
16 TRBJ1-6 TRBV19 - - CASSMIAESYNSPLHF TGTGCCAGTAGTATGATAGCCGAAAGTTATAATTCACCCCTCCACTTT
14 TRBJ1-5 TRBV9 - TRBD1 CASSFGQGGQPQHF TGTGCCAGCAGCTTTGGACAGGGAGGTCAGCCCCAGCATTTT
12 TRBJ2-1 TRBV10-2 - - CASSHLGAEQFF TGCGCCAGCAGTCATTTGGGGGCTGAGCAGTTCTTC
19 TRBJ1-1 TRBV7-3 - - CASSLTVGRALILNTEAFF TGTGCCAGCAGCTTAACAGTGGGCAGGGCTCTGATATTGAACACTGAAGCTTTCTTT
12 TRBJ1-2 TRBV5-6 few TRBD1 CASSLDRGGYTF TGTGCCAGCAGCTTGGACAGGGGTGGCTACACCTTC
17 TRBJ2-2 TRBV13 - TRBD2 CASSESSGMRDTGELFF TGTGCCAGCAGCGAATCTAGCGGGATGAGGGACACCGGGGAGCTGTTTTTT
18 TRBJ2-7 TRBV10-3 - TRBD2 CAISGETSGVGVYYEQYF TGTGCCATCAGTGGGGAGACTAGCGGGGTTGGTGTTTACTACGAGCAGTACTTC
13 TRBJ1-2 TRBV6-1 - - CASSDSGIRGYTF TGTGCCAGCAGTGATTCAGGCATTCGGGGCTACACCTTC
13 TRBJ1-6 TRBV27 once - CASSSLYNSPLHF TGTGCCAGCAGTTCCCTATATAATTCACCCCTCCACTTT
12 TRBJ2-5 TRBV7-9 - - CASSSFQETQYF TGTGCCAGCAGCTCTTTCCAAGAGACCCAGTACTTC
14 TRBJ1-2 TRBV15 - TRBD1 CATKQDRVNYGYTF TGTGCCACCAAACAGGACAGGGTTAACTATGGCTACACCTTC
13 TRBJ2-1 TRBV24-1 - - CATSDRDLAEQFF TGTGCCACCAGTGATCGAGATCTCGCTGAGCAGTTCTTC
17 TRBJ2-3 TRBV5-4 - TRBD2 CASSLARSGISVDTQYF TGTGCCAGCAGCTTGGCCAGGAGCGGGATATCGGTAGATACGCAGTATTTT
17 TRBJ2-1 TRBV10-2 - TRBD2 CASSKTSGTLKNNEQFF TGCGCCAGCAGTAAGACTAGCGGAACTCTCAAAAACAATGAGCAGTTCTTC
14 TRBJ2-7 TRBV5-1 few TRBD2 CASRLGGSTDEQYF TGCGCCAGCAGGTTGGGCGGGAGTACCGACGAGCAGTACTTC
14 TRBJ2-3 TRBV5-1 - TRBD2 CASQLSGVTDTQYF TGCGCCAGCCAACTTAGCGGGGTCACAGATACGCAGTATTTT
13 TRBJ1-1 TRBV29-1 - - CSVSPGPNTEAFF TGCAGCGTTTCGCCAGGGCCGAACACTGAAGCTTTCTTT
11 TRBJ2-1 TRBV20-1 few - CTAAEDNEQFF TGCACTGCGGCAGAGGACAATGAGCAGTTCTTC
14 TRBJ1-6 TRBV6-5 few TRBD1 CASSGTGGGSPLHF TGTGCCAGCTCCGGGACAGGGGGAGGTTCACCCCTCCACTTT
14 TRBJ2-5 TRBV7-2 - - CASSSGGGSETQYF TGTGCCAGCAGCTCGGGGGGCGGGAGTGAGACCCAGTACTTC
16 TRBJ1-2 TRBV6-1 - - CASSEKVREVMNGYTF TGTGCCAGCAGTGAAAAGGTCAGGGAAGTTATGAATGGCTACACCTTC
12 TRBJ2-5 TRBV5-1 once - CASSWQGETQYF TGCGCCAGCAGCTGGCAGGGGGAGACCCAGTACTTC
12 TRBJ2-3 TRBV6-1 - - CASSEILDTQYF TGTGCCAGCAGTGAAATATTGGATACGCAGTATTTT
17 TRBJ2-3 TRBV5-1 - TRBD2 CASSLPNSLAATDTQYF TGCGCCAGCAGCTTACCCAATTCACTAGCGGCCACAGATACGCAGTATTTT
11 TRBJ2-3 TRBV5-1 - - CASRVGDTQYF TGCGCCAGCAGAGTCGGAGATACGCAGTATTTT
12 TRBJ2-2 TRBV24-1 once TRBD2 CASTSGIGELFF TGTGCCTCGACTAGCGGGATTGGGGAGCTGTTTTTT